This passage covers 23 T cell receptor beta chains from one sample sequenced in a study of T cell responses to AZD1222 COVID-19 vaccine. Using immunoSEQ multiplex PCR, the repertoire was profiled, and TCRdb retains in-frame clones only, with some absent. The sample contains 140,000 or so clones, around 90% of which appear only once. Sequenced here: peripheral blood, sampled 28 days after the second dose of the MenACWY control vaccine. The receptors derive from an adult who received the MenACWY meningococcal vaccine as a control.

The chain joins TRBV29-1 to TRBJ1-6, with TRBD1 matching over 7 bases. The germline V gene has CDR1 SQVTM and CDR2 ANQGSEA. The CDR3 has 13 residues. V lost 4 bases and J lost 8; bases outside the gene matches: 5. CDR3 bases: TGCAGCGTTGGGGGTGACAGGGATTCACCCCTCCACTTT. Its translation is CSVGGDRDSPLHF.

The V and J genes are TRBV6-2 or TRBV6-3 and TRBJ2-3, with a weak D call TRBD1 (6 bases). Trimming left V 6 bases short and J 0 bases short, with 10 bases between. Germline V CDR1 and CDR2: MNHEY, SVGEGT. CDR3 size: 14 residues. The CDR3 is CASSSGQSTDTQYF. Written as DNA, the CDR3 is TGTGCCAGCAGCAGCGGACAGAGCACAGATACGCAGTATTTT.

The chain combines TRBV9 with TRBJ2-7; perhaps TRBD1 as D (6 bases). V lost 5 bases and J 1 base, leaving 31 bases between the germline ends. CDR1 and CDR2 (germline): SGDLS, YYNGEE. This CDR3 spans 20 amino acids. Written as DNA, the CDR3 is TGTGCCAGCAGGCTAATGGGAGTTGCCCAGAGACAGGCCTTTTCCTACGAGCAGTACTTC. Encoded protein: CASRLMGVAQRQAFSYEQYF.

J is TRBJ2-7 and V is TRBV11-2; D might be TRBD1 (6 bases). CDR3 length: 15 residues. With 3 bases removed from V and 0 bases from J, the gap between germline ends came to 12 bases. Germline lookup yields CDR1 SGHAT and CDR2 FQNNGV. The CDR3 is CASSFGTPSSYEQYF. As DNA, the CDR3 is TGTGCCAGCAGCTTCGGGACACCGAGCTCCTACGAGCAGTACTTC.

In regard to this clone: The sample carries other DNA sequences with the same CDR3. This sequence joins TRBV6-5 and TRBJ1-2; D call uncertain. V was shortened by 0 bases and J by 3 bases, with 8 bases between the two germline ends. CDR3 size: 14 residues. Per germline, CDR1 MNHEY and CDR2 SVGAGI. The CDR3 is CASSYSWEDYGYTF. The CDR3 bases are TGTGCCAGCAGTTACTCGTGGGAGGACTATGGCTACACCTTC.

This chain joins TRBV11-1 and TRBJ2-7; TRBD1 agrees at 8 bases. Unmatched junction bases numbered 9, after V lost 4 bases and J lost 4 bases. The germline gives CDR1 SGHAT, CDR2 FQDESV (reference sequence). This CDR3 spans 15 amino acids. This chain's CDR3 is CASSYSQGGLYEQYF. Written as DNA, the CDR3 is TGTGCCAGCAGCTATTCACAGGGGGGCCTTTACGAGCAGTACTTC.

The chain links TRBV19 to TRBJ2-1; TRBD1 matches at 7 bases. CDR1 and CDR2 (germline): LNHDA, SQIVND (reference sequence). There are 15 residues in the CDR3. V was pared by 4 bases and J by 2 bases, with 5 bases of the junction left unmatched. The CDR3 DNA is TGTGCCAGTAGTAGCCCCGGGACAGCCTACAATGAGCAGTTCTTC. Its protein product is CASSSPGTAYNEQFF. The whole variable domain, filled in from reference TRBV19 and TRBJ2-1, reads DGGITQSPKYLFRKEGQNVTLSCEQNLNHDAMYWYRQDPGQGLRLIYYSQIVNDFQKGDIAEGYSVSREKKESFPLTVTSAQKNPTAFYLCASSSPGTAYNEQFFGPGTRLTVL.

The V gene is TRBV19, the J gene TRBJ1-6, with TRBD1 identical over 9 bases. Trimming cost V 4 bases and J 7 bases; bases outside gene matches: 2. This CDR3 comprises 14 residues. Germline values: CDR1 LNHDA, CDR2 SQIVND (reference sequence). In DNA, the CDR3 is TGTGCCAGTAGTAGCGGGACAGGGAATTCACCCCTCCACTTT. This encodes CASSSGTGNSPLHF.

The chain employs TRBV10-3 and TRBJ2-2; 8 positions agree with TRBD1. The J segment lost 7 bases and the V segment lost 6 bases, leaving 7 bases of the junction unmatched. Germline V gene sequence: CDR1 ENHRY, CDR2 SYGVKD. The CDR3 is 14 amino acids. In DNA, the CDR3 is TGTGCCATCAGGGGCCAGGGGGCAAGCGGGGAGCTGTTTTTT. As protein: CAIRGQGASGELFF.

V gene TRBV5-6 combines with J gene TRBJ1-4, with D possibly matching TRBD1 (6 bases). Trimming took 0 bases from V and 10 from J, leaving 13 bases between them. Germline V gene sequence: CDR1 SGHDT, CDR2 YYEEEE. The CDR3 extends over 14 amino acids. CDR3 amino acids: CASSLDRVYGKLFF. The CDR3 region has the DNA TGTGCCAGCAGCTTGGACAGGGTATACGGAAAACTGTTTTTT.

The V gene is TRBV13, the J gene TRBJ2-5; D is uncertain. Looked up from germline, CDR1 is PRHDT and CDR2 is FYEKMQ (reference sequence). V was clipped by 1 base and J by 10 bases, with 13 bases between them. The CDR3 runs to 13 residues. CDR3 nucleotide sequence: TGTGCCAGCAGCTTAGTGAATATTGGGGACCAGTACTTC. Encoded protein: CASSLVNIGDQYF.

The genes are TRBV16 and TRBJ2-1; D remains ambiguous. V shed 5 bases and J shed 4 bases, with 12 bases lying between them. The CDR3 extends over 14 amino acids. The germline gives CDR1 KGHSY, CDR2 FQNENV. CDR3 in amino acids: CASSVPQIYNEQFF. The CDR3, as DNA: TGTGCCAGCAGCGTACCACAGATTTACAATGAGCAGTTCTTC.

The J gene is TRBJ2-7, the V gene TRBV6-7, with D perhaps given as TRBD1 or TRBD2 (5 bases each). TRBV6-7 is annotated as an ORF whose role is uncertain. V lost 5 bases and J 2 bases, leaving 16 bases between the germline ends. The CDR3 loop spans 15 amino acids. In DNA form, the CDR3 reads TGTGCCAGCAGTGGGACCCCGGGACGGGCCTACGAGCAGTACTTC. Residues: CASSGTPGRAYEQYF.

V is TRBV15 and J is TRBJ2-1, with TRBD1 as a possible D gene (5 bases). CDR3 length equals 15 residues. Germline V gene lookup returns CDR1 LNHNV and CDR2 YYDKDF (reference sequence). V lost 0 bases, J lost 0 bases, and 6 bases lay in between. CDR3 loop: CATSREGASYNEQFF. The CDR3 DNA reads TGTGCCACCAGCAGAGAAGGGGCCTCCTACAATGAGCAGTTCTTC. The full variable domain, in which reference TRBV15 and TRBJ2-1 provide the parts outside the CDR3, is DAMVIQNPRYQVTQFGKPVTLSCSQTLNHNVMYWYQQKSSQAPKLLFHYYDKDFNNEADTPDNFQSRRPNTSFCFLDIRSPGLGDTAMYLCATSREGASYNEQFFGPGTRLTVL.

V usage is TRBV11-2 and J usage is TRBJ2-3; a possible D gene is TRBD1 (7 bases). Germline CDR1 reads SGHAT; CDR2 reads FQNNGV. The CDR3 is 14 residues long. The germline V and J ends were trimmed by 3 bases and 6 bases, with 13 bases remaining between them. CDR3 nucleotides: TGTGCCAGCAGCTTTCGGGCAGGGGGGGATACGCAGTATTTT. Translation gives CASSFRAGGDTQYF.

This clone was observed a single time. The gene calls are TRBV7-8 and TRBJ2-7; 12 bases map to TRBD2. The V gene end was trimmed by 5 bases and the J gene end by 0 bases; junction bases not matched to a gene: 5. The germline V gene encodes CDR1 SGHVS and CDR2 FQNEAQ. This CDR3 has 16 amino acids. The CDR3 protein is CASSERTSGDSYEQYF. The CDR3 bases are TGTGCCAGCAGCGAAAGGACTAGCGGGGACTCCTACGAGCAGTACTTC. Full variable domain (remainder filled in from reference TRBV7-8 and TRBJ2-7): GAGVSQSPRYKVAKRGQDVALRCDPISGHVSLFWYQQALGQGPEFLTYFQNEAQLDKSGLPSDRFFAERPEGSVSTLKIQRTQQEDSAVYLCASSERTSGDSYEQYFGPGTRLTVT.

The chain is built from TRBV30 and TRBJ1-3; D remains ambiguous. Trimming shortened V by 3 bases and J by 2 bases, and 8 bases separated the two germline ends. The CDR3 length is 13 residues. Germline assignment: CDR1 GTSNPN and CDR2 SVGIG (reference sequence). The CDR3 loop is CAWSPRPGNTIYF. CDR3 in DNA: TGTGCCTGGAGCCCGAGACCTGGAAACACCATATATTTT.

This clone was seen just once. The CDR3 reads CASSISSRAGANVLTF. The CDR3, as DNA: TGTGCCAGTAGTATAAGTTCGAGGGCTGGGGCCAACGTCCTGACTTTC. The rearrangement joins TRBV19 to TRBJ2-6; tentatively, D is TRBD2 (5 bases). The germline V and J ends were trimmed by 2 bases and 2 bases, with 10 bases remaining between them. Germline lookup yields CDR1 LNHDA and CDR2 SQIVND (reference sequence). The length of the CDR3 is 16 residues. The entire variable domain, with the rest obtained from reference TRBV19 and TRBJ2-6, is as follows: DGGITQSPKYLFRKEGQNVTLSCEQNLNHDAMYWYRQDPGQGLRLIYYSQIVNDFQKGDIAEGYSVSREKKESFPLTVTSAQKNPTAFYLCASSISSRAGANVLTFGAGSRLTVL.

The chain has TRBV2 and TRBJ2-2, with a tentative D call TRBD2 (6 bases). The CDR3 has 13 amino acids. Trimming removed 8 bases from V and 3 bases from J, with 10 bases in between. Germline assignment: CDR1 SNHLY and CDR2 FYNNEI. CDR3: CASGRGDTGELFF. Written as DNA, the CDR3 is TGTGCCAGCGGTCGCGGGGACACCGGGGAGCTGTTTTTT.

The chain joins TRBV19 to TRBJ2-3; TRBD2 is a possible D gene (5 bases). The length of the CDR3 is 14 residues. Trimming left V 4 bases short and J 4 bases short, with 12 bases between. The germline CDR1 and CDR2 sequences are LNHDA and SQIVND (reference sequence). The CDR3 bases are TGTGCCAGTAGTAAGACTAACCGGGCAGATACGCAGTATTTT. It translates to CASSKTNRADTQYF.

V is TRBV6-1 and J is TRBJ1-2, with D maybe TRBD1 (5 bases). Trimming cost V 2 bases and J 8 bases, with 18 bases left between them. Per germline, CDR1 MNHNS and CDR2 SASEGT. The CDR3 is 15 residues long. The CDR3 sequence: CASSERSGGGRGYTF. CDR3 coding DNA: TGTGCCAGCAGTGAACGAAGCGGGGGTGGACGAGGCTACACCTTC.

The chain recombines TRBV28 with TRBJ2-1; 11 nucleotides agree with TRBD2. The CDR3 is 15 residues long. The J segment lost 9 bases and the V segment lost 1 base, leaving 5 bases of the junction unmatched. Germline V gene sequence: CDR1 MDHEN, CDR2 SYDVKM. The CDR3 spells CASSLLLAGEVEQFF. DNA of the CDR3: TGTGCCAGCAGTTTATTACTAGCGGGAGAGGTTGAGCAGTTCTTC.

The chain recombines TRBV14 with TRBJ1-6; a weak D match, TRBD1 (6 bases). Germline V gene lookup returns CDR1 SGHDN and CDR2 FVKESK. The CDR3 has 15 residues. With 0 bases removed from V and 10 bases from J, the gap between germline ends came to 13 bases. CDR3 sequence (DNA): TGTGCCAGCAGCCAAGACCCGGGGGCAGGATCACCCCTCCACTTT. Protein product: CASSQDPGAGSPLHF.